This T cell receptor (beta chain) came from a study of shared clonotypes between healthy human individuals. A split of CD4+ cells into CD45RA+ naive and CD45RA-negative memory subsets was performed. In the original analysis: ImmunoSEQ output lacked quality scores and full-length reads, limiting matched filtering. The method was immunoSEQ multiplex PCR; TCRdb's version includes in-frame clones alone and lacks a portion of them. That table gives V, J and clone size, and the DNA gave D and trimming. The sample holds approximately 1,500,000 clones; about 96% are singletons and the top ten take roughly 1.1%. The CDR3 is 14 residues long. The germline V gene has CDR1 SGHVS and CDR2 FNYEAQ. The V and J ends lost 5 bases and 9 bases respectively, with 19 bases between them.

The material sequenced was naive CD4+ T cells sorted from blood. Subset of the sample: CD45RA+ positively selected. This rearrangement joins TRBV7-6 to TRBJ2-5; no firm D call. The sequence was collected from a man aged 25-40 years in good health. CDR3 nucleotide sequence: TGTGCCAGCAGCCCCCTGGCGGCACCATGGGCCCAGTACTTC. This encodes CASSPLAAPWAQYF.